This is a list of T cell receptor beta chains from one sample in a study of T cell clones after liver transplantation. TCRdb keeps only in-frame clones here, not all; method: immunoSEQ multiplex PCR. The sample lists just under 60,000 clones; about 73% were seen once. The material sequenced was CD4+ T cells from blood, taken at the approximately 16-month timepoint. Every receptor here comes from a human patient who received a liver transplant. Some T cells may be provided by the graft donor. Each CDR3 is given with its conserved first and last residue. Each record gives: clone size, J gene, D gene, V gene, CDR3 DNA, CDR3 protein. A D gene is named only where the DNA matches it firmly. Size is stated for part of the rows, as once, few or many counts, or as a class when the clone is expanded.

>.|TRBJ2-5|.|TRBV9
TGTGCCAGCAGCGTAGGTCCCGGGGAGACCCAGTACTTC
CASSVGPGETQYF
>once|TRBJ2-5|TRBD1|TRBV28
TGTGCCAGCAGTATGCGTACAGGGGTCGAGACCCAGTACTTC
CASSMRTGVETQYF
>.|TRBJ1-1|TRBD1|TRBV19
TGTGCCAGTAAGGGCGACAGGGGCACTGAAGCTTTCTTT
CASKGDRGTEAFF
>.|TRBJ2-1|.|TRBV5-5
TGTGCCAGCAGCTTGGTCCCAACCCCCGGGAATGAGCAGTTCTTC
CASSLVPTPGNEQFF
>.|TRBJ2-1|.|TRBV30
TGTGCCTTCCCGGACCGGTACAATGAGCAGTTCTTC
CAFPDRYNEQFF
>.|TRBJ2-7|.|TRBV2
TGTGCCAGCAAAGGAGAGTCAGGAGTTAGCGAGCAGTACTTC
CASKGESGVSEQYF
>.|TRBJ1-6|.|TRBV19
TGTGCCAGTAGTATATCTGGGGTCTCCTATAATTCACCCCTCCACTTT
CASSISGVSYNSPLHF
>few|TRBJ1-5|.|TRBV28
TGTGCCAGCAGTTTAGGAACCCAGCATTTT
CASSLGTQHF
>.|TRBJ2-5|TRBD2|TRBV19
TGTGCCAGTAGTATTACTAACGCGGGGGGGTACCAAGAGACCCAGTACTTC
CASSITNAGGYQETQYF
>once|TRBJ2-1|.|TRBV11-3
TGTGCCAGCAGCTGGGGGGTGAGCGAGCAGTTCTTC
CASSWGVSEQFF
>.|TRBJ2-5|.|TRBV19
TGTGCCAGTAGCTTGGGGGTGGCGGAGACCCAGTACTTC
CASSLGVAETQYF
>.|TRBJ2-1|.|TRBV18
TGTGCCAGCTCACCACCGCGGCGGGACAGCTCCTACAATGAGCAGTTCTTC
CASSPPRRDSSYNEQFF
>few|TRBJ1-6|.|TRBV28
TGTGCCAGCAGTTTAGTGTTGTCACCCCTCCACTTT
CASSLVLSPLHF
>.|TRBJ1-1|.|TRBV19
TGTGCCAGTAGGGTTGAAGACAGCCCGAACACTGAAGCTTTCTTT
CASRVEDSPNTEAFF
>.|TRBJ1-5|.|TRBV18
TGTGCCAGCTCTCGAGGACCTAGCAATCAGCCCCAGCATTTT
CASSRGPSNQPQHF
>few|TRBJ2-5|.|TRBV7-8
TGTGCCAGCAGCTTACTAGTTAGAGGGATCCAAGAGACCCAGTACTTC
CASSLLVRGIQETQYF
>few|TRBJ1-1|.|TRBV6-5
TGTGCCAGCAGCTCCTCGGACACTGAAGCTTTCTTT
CASSSSDTEAFF
>.|TRBJ2-7|.|TRBV5-6
TGTGCCAGCAGCTTGGGGGGCGCTTCGGGCGAGCAGTACTTC
CASSLGGASGEQYF
>few|TRBJ2-1|TRBD1|TRBV7-8
TGTGCCAGCAGCCCCGAGGGGGCAGGGATTTCCTACAATGAGCAGTTCTTC
CASSPEGAGISYNEQFF
>many|TRBJ1-5|.|TRBV7-8
TGTGCCAGCAGCTTAGAAGTGGCAAATCAGCCCCAGCATTTT
CASSLEVANQPQHF
>many|TRBJ2-5|.|TRBV20-1
TGCAGTGCTAGCCCCAAAGAGACCCAGTACTTC
CSASPKETQYF
>once|TRBJ2-7|.|TRBV5-1
TGCGCCAGCAGCAAAACAGACTACGAGCAGTACTTC
CASSKTDYEQYF
>.|TRBJ1-1|.|TRBV27
TGTGCCAGCAGTTCCACAGGTAGCGACACTGAAGCTTTCTTT
CASSSTGSDTEAFF
>.|TRBJ1-1|.|TRBV7-9
TGTGCCAGCAGCTTATCGGAGGGGGTATTCACTGAAGCTTTCTTT
CASSLSEGVFTEAFF
>.|TRBJ2-7|.|TRBV28
TGTGCCAGCAGTATGACAGGCTTCTCCTACGAGCAGTACTTC
CASSMTGFSYEQYF
>.|TRBJ1-3|TRBD1|TRBV6-5
TGTGCCAGCAGGGACAGGGCCTCTGGAAACACCATATATTTT
CASRDRASGNTIYF
>.|TRBJ1-5|.|TRBV5-5
TGTGCCAGCAGCTTTGCGGACAGCAATCAGCCCCAGCATTTT
CASSFADSNQPQHF
>.|TRBJ1-1|.|TRBV7-2
TGTGCCAGCCTTAGGGGGGGCACCCACACTGAAGCTTTCTTT
CASLRGGTHTEAFF
>.|TRBJ1-1|.|TRBV6-1
TGTGCCAGCAGTGGACCTTCAGGGGACCCGAAAGCTTTCTTT
CASSGPSGDPKAFF
>.|TRBJ2-5|.|TRBV5-1
TGCGCCAGCAGCTTGCAGGGGCTAGCGGAAGAGACCCAGTACTTC
CASSLQGLAEETQYF
>once|TRBJ2-3|TRBD2|TRBV9
TGTGCCAGCAGCGCACGGACTAGCGGGGGCTCTGGCACAGATACGCAGTATTTT
CASSARTSGGSGTDTQYF
>.|TRBJ2-7|.|TRBV6-1
TGTGCCAGCAGTGCTTATTTCGGCGAGCAGTACTTC
CASSAYFGEQYF
>few|TRBJ2-1|TRBD2|TRBV9
TGTGCCAGCAGCGTAGTTCCGACTAGCGGTAGCTCCTACAATGAGCAGTTCTTC
CASSVVPTSGSSYNEQFF
>.|TRBJ1-2|TRBD1|TRBV4-3
TGCGCCAGCAGCCAAGACGACAGGGCTTCCGGCTACACCTTC
CASSQDDRASGYTF
>.|TRBJ1-1|.|TRBV2
TGTGCCACCTCCCCCGGGGATCTGAACACTGAAGCTTTCTTT
CATSPGDLNTEAFF
>.|TRBJ1-5|.|TRBV19
TGTGCCAGTAGTATTGGGGGTGGAAGCAATCAGCCCCAGCATTTT
CASSIGGGSNQPQHF
>.|TRBJ2-7|TRBD1|TRBV7-2
TGTGCCAGCAGCTTAGGACAGGGGGCCTACGAGCAGTACTTC
CASSLGQGAYEQYF